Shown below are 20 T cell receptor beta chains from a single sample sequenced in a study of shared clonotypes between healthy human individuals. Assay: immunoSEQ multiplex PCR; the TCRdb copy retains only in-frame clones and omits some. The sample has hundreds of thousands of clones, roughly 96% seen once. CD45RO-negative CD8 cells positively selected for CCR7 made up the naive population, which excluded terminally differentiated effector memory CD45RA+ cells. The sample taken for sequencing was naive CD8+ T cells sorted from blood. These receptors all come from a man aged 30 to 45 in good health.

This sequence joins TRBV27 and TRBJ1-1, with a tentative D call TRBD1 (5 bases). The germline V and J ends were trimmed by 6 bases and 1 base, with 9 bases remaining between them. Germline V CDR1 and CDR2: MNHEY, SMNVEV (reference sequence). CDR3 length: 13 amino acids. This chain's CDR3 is CASSLGENTEAFF. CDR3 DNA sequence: TGTGCCAGCAGCCTGGGGGAGAACACTGAAGCTTTCTTT.

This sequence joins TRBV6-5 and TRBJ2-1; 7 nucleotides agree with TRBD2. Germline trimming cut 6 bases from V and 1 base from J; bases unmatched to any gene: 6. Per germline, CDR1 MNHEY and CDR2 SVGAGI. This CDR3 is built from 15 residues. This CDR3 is CASRLLARSYNEQFF. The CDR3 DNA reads TGTGCCAGCAGATTACTAGCGCGGTCCTACAATGAGCAGTTCTTC.

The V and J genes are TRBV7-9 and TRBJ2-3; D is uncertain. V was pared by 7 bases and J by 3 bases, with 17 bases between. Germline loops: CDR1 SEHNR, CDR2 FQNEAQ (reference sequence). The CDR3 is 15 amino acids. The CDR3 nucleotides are TGTGCCAGCACCCTCACAGACCCCCCGACAGATACGCAGTATTTT. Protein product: CASTLTDPPTDTQYF.

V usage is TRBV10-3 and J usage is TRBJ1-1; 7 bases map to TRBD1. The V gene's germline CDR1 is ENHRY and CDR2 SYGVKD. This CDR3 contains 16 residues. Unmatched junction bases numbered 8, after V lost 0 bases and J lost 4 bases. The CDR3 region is CAISESLWDSATEAFF. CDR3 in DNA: TGTGCCATCAGTGAGTCCCTATGGGACAGTGCCACTGAAGCTTTCTTT.

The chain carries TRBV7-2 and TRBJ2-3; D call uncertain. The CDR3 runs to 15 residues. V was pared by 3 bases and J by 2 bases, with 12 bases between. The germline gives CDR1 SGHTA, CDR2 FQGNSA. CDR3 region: CASSFLRLTTDTQYF. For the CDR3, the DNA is TGTGCCAGCAGCTTTCTGCGCCTAACCACAGATACGCAGTATTTT. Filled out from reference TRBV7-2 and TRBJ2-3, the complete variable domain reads GAGVSQSPSNKVTEKGKDVELRCDPISGHTALYWYRQSLGQGLEFLIYFQGNSAPDKSGLPSDRFSAERTGGSVSTLTIQRTQQEDSAVYLCASSFLRLTTDTQYFGPGTRLTVL.

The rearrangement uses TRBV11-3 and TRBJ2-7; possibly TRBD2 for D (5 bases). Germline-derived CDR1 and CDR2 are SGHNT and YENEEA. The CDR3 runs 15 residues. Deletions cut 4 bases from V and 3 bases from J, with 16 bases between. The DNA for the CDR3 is TGTGCCAGCAGCTGGGGTGAGGGTGCTCTCTACGAGCAGTACTTC. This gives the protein CASSWGEGALYEQYF. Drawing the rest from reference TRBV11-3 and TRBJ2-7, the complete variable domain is EAGVVQSPRYKIIEKKQPVAFWCNPISGHNTLYWYLQNLGQGPELLIRYENEEAVDDSQLPKDRFSAERLKGVDSTLKIQPAELGDSAVYLCASSWGEGALYEQYFGPGTRLTVT.

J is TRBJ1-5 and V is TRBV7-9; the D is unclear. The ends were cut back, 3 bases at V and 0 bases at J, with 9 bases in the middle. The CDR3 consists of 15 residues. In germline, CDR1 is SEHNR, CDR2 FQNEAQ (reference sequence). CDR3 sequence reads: CASSLGPTSNQPQHF. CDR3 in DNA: TGTGCCAGCAGCTTGGGCCCAACTAGCAATCAGCCCCAGCATTTT.

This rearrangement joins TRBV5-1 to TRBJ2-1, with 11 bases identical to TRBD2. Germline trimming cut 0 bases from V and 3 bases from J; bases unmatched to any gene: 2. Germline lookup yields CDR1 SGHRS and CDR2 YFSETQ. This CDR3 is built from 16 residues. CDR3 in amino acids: CASSLGTSGSYNEQFF. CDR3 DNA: TGCGCCAGCAGCTTGGGTACTAGCGGGAGCTACAATGAGCAGTTCTTC. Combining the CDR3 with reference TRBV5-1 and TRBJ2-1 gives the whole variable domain KAGVTQTPRYLIKTRGQQVTLSCSPISGHRSVSWYQQTPGQGLQFLFEYFSETQRNKGNFPGRFSGRQFSNSRSEMNVSTLELGDSALYLCASSLGTSGSYNEQFFGPGTRLTVL.

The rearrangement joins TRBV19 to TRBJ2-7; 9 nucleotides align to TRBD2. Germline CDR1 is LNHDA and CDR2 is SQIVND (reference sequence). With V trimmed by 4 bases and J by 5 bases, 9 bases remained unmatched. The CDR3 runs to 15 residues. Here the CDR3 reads CASSNAGTSFDEQYF. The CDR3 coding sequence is TGTGCCAGTAGTAACGCCGGGACTAGCTTCGACGAGCAGTACTTC.

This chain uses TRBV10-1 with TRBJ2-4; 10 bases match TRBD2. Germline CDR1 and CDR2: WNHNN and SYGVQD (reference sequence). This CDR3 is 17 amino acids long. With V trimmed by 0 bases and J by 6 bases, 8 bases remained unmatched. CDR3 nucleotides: TGCGCCAGCAGTGAGTCGCCGCTAGCGGGAGAAGGAAACATTCAGTACTTC. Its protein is CASSESPLAGEGNIQYF.

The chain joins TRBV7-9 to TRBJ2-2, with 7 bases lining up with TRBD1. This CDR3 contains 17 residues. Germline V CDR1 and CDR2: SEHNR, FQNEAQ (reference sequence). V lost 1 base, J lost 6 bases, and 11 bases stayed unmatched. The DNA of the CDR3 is TGTGCCAGCAGCTTAGAGTTGACAGGGATGGAACCCGGGGAGCTGTTTTTT. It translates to CASSLELTGMEPGELFF.

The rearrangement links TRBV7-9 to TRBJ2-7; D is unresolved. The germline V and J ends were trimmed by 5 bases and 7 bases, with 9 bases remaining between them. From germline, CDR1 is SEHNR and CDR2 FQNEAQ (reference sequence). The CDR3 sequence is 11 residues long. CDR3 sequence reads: CASSIGREQYF. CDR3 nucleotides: TGTGCCAGCAGCATAGGGCGGGAGCAGTACTTC.

For the CDR3, the DNA is TGTGCCAGCGGGGAGGCCTCCTACAATGAGCAGTTCTTC. As protein: CASGEASYNEQFF. The V and J genes are TRBV9 and TRBJ2-1, with a tentative D call TRBD2 (6 bases). CDR1 and CDR2 from the germline V gene are SGDLS and YYNGEE. This CDR3 has 13 residues. Trimming removed 7 bases at V and 0 bases at J, with 8 bases between.

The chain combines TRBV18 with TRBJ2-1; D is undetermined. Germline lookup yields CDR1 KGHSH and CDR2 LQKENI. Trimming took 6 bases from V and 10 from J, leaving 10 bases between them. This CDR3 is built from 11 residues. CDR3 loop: CASSPDGEQFF. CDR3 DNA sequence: TGTGCCAGCTCCCCTGATGGGGAGCAGTTCTTC.

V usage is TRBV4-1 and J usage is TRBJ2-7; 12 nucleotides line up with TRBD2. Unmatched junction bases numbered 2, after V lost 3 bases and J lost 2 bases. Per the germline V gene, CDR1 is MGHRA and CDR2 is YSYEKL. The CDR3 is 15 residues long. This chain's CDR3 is CASSQRLAGAYEQYF. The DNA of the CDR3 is TGCGCCAGCAGCCAGAGACTAGCGGGAGCCTACGAGCAGTACTTC.

CDR3 residues: CATNIYGTSSTGELFF. The CDR3 DNA reads TGTGCCACAAACATATACGGGACTAGTAGCACCGGGGAGCTGTTTTTT. This chain links TRBV10-3 with TRBJ2-2; 8 positions agree with TRBD2. The length of the CDR3 is 16 residues. The V gene end was trimmed by 10 bases and the J gene end by 4 bases; junction bases not matched to a gene: 14. The germline CDR1 and CDR2 sequences are ENHRY and SYGVKD.

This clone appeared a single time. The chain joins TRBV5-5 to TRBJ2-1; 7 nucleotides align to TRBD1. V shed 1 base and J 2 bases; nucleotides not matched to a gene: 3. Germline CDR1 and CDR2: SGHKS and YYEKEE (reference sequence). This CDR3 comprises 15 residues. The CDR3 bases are TGTGCCAGCAGCTTGAACAGGGGTCCCTACAATGAGCAGTTCTTC. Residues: CASSLNRGPYNEQFF.

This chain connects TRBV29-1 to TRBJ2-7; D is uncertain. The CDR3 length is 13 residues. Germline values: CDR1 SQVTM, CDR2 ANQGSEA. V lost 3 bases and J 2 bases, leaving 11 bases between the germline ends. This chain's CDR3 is CSVEQESPYEQYF. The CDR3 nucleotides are TGCAGCGTTGAGCAGGAGTCCCCCTACGAGCAGTACTTC.

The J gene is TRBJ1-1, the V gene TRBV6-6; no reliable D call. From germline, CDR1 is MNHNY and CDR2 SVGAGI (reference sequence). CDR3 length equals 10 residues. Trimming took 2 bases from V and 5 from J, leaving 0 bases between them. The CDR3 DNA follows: TGTGCCAGCAGTTACACTGAAGCTTTCTTT. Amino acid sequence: CASSYTEAFF.

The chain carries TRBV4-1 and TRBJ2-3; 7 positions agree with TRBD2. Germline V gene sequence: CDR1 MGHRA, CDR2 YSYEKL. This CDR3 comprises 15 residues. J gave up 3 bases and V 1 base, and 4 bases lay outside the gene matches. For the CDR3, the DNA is TGCGCCAGCAGCCAAGTGCTAGCGGTGACAGATACGCAGTATTTT. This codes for CASSQVLAVTDTQYF.